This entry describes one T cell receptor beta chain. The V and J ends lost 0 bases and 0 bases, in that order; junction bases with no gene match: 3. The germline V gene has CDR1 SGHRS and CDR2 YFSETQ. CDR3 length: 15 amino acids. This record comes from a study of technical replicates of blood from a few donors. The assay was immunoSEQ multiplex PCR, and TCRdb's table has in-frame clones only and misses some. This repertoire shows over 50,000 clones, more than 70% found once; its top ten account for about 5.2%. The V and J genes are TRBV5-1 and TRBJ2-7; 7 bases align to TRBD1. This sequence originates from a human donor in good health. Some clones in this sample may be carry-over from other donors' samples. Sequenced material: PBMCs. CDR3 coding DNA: TGCGCCAGCAGCTTGGAACAGGGGAGCTCCTACGAGCAGTACTTC. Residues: CASSLEQGSSYEQYF.